Below are 30 T cell receptor beta chains sequenced from a single sample in a study of blood T cell repertoires in COVID-19. TCRdb's copy holds only in-frame clones and misses some; the assay was immunoSEQ multiplex PCR. This sample has approximately 150,000 clones; 65% to 80% occur once, and the top ten carry around 16%. Sequencing was carried out using peripheral blood. These receptors were taken from a man aged 45-60 years with acute or convalescent COVID-19.

The rearrangement links TRBV30 to TRBJ2-2, with D possibly being TRBD2 (6 bases). CDR3 size: 15 residues. V was pared by 2 bases and J by 8 bases, with 18 bases between. Germline V CDR1 and CDR2: GTSNPN, SVGIG (reference sequence). CDR3 in amino acids: CAWSMEGVILGELFF. CDR3 nucleotide sequence: TGTGCCTGGAGTATGGAGGGAGTGATACTGGGGGAGCTGTTTTTT.

This chain joins TRBV5-1 and TRBJ2-3, with 9 positions matching TRBD2. The germline V gene encodes CDR1 SGHRS and CDR2 YFSETQ. After removal of 1 base from V and 0 bases from J, the junction contained 9 bases not matched to a gene. This CDR3 is 18 amino acids long. CDR3 nucleotides: TGCGCCAGCAGCTTGCTAGCGGGGAGCCCAACTAGCACAGATACGCAGTATTTT. Amino acid sequence: CASSLLAGSPTSTDTQYF.

This chain joins TRBV3-1 (or the pseudogene TRBV3-2) and TRBJ1-4; 9 bases fit TRBD1. V lost 4 bases, J lost 7 bases, and 7 bases stayed unmatched. The germline CDR1 and CDR2 sequences are LGHDT and YNNKEL (reference sequence). This CDR3 is 15 amino acids long. The CDR3 protein is CASSRRTGEGEKLFF. The CDR3 DNA is TGTGCCAGCAGCCGACGGACAGGGGAGGGTGAAAAACTGTTTTTT.

This chain joins TRBV13 and TRBJ1-4; D remains unclear. Trimming took 5 bases from V and 2 from J, leaving 9 bases between them. In germline, CDR1 is PRHDT, CDR2 FYEKMQ (reference sequence). The CDR3 extends over 14 amino acids. CDR3 DNA sequence: TGTGCCAGCAGCATGGGGAGGACTAATGAAAAACTGTTTTTT. Amino acid sequence: CASSMGRTNEKLFF.

The gene calls are TRBV5-6 and TRBJ1-1; D perhaps matches TRBD1 (5 bases). Germline CDR1 is SGHDT and CDR2 is YYEEEE. This CDR3 region has 14 residues. The V and J ends lost 0 bases and 3 bases respectively, with 9 bases between them. In DNA, the CDR3 is TGTGCCAGCAGCTTGGGACAGACCTACACTGAAGCTTTCTTT. Its translation is CASSLGQTYTEAFF.

In this sample, this clone turned up once. J is TRBJ2-5 and V is TRBV19, with 7 bases aligning to TRBD2. CDR1 is LNHDA and CDR2 is SQIVND in the germline V gene (reference sequence). With 3 bases clipped from V and 5 bases from J, the junction kept 9 bases outside the gene matches. The CDR3 covers 15 residues. The CDR3 sequence is CASSIFGGEGETQYF. The CDR3 coding sequence is TGTGCCAGTAGTATCTTCGGCGGGGAGGGGGAGACCCAGTACTTC.

The gene calls are TRBV5-3 and TRBJ1-6; D not resolved. TRBV5-3 is an open reading frame, and its role is uncertain. CDR3 size: 17 residues. The V end lost 3 bases, the J end lost 4 bases, and 17 bases lay between the germline ends. CDR3 sequence: CARSWRPRGRYNSPLHF. The CDR3 nucleotides are TGTGCCAGAAGCTGGAGGCCTCGGGGAAGGTATAATTCACCCCTCCACTTT.

The DNA of the CDR3 is TGTGCCAGCAGCCGCAACAGGGGTACACCCCTCCACTTT. It translates to CASSRNRGTPLHF. This chain uses TRBV3-1 (or the pseudogene TRBV3-2) with TRBJ1-6; 7 bases fit TRBD1. Germline lookup yields CDR1 LGHDT and CDR2 YNNKEL (reference sequence). V lost 4 bases to trimming and J lost 11 bases; unmatched junction nucleotides: 5. The CDR3 extends over 13 amino acids.

This chain connects TRBV12-3 or TRBV12-4 to TRBJ2-7; tentatively, D is TRBD2 (5 bases). The CDR3 is made up of 13 amino acids. Trimming took 3 bases from V and 3 from J, leaving 9 bases between them. In DNA, the CDR3 is TGTGCCAGCAGTTTGGGCGGGTACTACGAGCAGTACGTC. This translates into CASSLGGYYEQYV.

The chain is built from TRBV7-9 and TRBJ2-5; TRBD1 aligns across 8 bases. The CDR3 contains 15 residues. Losses at the gene ends were 0 bases for V and 5 bases for J; bases not matched to a gene: 5. Germline-derived CDR1 and CDR2 are SEHNR and FQNEAQ (reference sequence). CDR3 sequence (DNA): TGTGCCAGCAGCTTAGCGGCAGGGGGCGGCGAGACCCAGTACTTC. This translates into CASSLAAGGGETQYF.

In its sample, this clone was seen a few times. The chain joins TRBV5-1 to TRBJ1-2; the D gene is possibly TRBD1 (6 bases). V lost 2 bases to trimming and J lost 2 bases, with 13 bases between them. The CDR3 is made up of 15 amino acids. From germline, CDR1 is SGHRS and CDR2 YFSETQ. The CDR3 loop is CASSLQGGQNYGYTF. DNA for the CDR3: TGCGCCAGCAGCTTACAGGGTGGTCAGAACTATGGCTACACCTTC.

V gene TRBV2 combines with J gene TRBJ1-5; 8 bases are shared with TRBD1. The germline CDR1 and CDR2 sequences are SNHLY and FYNNEI. CDR3 length equals 14 residues. With 5 bases clipped from V and 9 bases from J, the junction kept 9 bases outside the gene matches. The CDR3 nucleotides are TGTGCCAGCAGTCTCGGACAGGGAGAACCGCCCCAGCATTTT. This sequence encodes CASSLGQGEPPQHF.

The chain employs TRBV6-1 and TRBJ2-1, with TRBD2 identical over 8 bases. The CDR3 is made up of 16 amino acids. Trimming at V came to 4 bases and at J to 2 bases, leaving 7 bases not matched to a gene. Germline assignment: CDR1 MNHNS and CDR2 SASEGT. The CDR3 sequence is CASSGRTGGAYNEQFF. CDR3 coding DNA: TGTGCCAGCAGTGGACGGACGGGGGGGGCCTACAATGAGCAGTTCTTC.

The V gene is TRBV7-9, the J gene TRBJ1-3; D unresolved. Germline V lookup: CDR1 SEHNR, CDR2 FQNEAQ (reference sequence). CDR3 length: 15 amino acids. Trimming left V 1 base short and J 1 base short, with 8 bases between. The CDR3 here is CASSLGGLSGNTIYF. The DNA for the CDR3 is TGTGCCAGCAGCTTAGGCGGGTTGTCTGGAAACACCATATATTTT. The full variable domain, its missing parts supplied by reference TRBV7-9 and TRBJ1-3, is DTGVSQNPRHKITKRGQNVTFRCDPISEHNRLYWYRQTLGQGPEFLTYFQNEAQLEKSRLLSDRFSAERPKGSFSTLEIQRTEQGDSAMYLCASSLGGLSGNTIYFGEGSWLTVV.

V is TRBV29-1 and J is TRBJ1-3; D unresolved. The CDR3 spans 13 residues. CDR1 and CDR2 from the germline V gene are SQVTM and ANQGSEA. The V gene lost 6 bases and the J gene lost 1 base, with 10 bases spanning the gap. CDR3 nucleotides: TGCAGCGTGGCCGTTGATTCTGGAAACACCATATATTTT. This encodes CSVAVDSGNTIYF.

The chain carries TRBV3-1 (or the pseudogene TRBV3-2) and TRBJ1-4; no clear D gene. The V gene lost 5 bases and the J gene lost 7 bases, with 8 bases spanning the gap. The CDR3 covers 12 residues. Germline V gene lookup returns CDR1 LGHDT and CDR2 YNNKEL (reference sequence). Here the CDR3 DNA reads TGTGCCAGCAGCTCACTAGGTGAAAAACTGTTTTTT. Protein: CASSSLGEKLFF.

The CDR3 here is CASSTDRPGIYNSPLHF. The CDR3 DNA reads as TGTGCCAGCAGTACCGACAGGCCGGGGATCTATAATTCACCCCTCCACTTT. V usage is TRBV25-1 and J usage is TRBJ1-6, with D maybe TRBD1 (6 bases). The length of the CDR3 is 17 residues. CDR1 and CDR2 (germline): MGHDK, SYGVNS. V gave up 5 bases and J gave up 3 bases, with 17 bases separating them.

This sequence joins TRBV6-2 or TRBV6-3 and TRBJ2-3; D is perhaps TRBD2 (5 bases). Trimming took 4 bases from V and 4 from J, leaving 12 bases between them. The CDR3 is 14 amino acids. CDR1 and CDR2 (germline): MNHEY, SVGEGT. This chain's CDR3 is CASSSPTRSDTQYF. DNA of the CDR3: TGTGCCAGCAGTTCGCCTACTAGATCAGATACGCAGTATTTT.

V usage is TRBV3-1 (or the pseudogene TRBV3-2) and J usage is TRBJ1-2, with D possibly being TRBD1 (5 bases). V lost 0 bases to trimming and J lost 8 bases, with 10 bases between them. There are 13 residues in the CDR3. Germline loops: CDR1 LGHDT, CDR2 YNNKEL (reference sequence). The CDR3 sequence is CASSQEGVLGYTF. The DNA of the CDR3 is TGTGCCAGCAGCCAAGAAGGGGTCTTGGGCTACACCTTC.

The chain carries TRBV28 and TRBJ2-7; a weak D match, TRBD1 (6 bases). Trimming took 7 bases from V and 3 from J, leaving 13 bases between them. The CDR3 length is 13 residues. Germline V gene sequence: CDR1 MDHEN, CDR2 SYDVKM. The DNA of the CDR3 is TGTGCCAGCACCCAACAGGGTTACTACGAGCAGTACTTC. Residues: CASTQQGYYEQYF.

The chain uses TRBV24-1 and TRBJ2-7, with TRBD1 matching 8 bases. V trimming: 4 bases; J trimming: 0 bases; junction bases outside the gene matches: 10. CDR3 length: 17 amino acids. Germline CDR1 and CDR2: KGHDR and SFDVKD. The CDR3 region is CATSEPKDRDSSYEQYV. In DNA form, the CDR3 reads TGTGCCACCAGTGAACCAAAGGACAGGGACAGCTCCTACGAGCAGTACGTC.

This clone was detected only a few times. The J gene is TRBJ1-1, the V gene TRBV5-8; TRBD1 matches at 11 bases. The CDR3 runs to 14 residues. The J segment lost 5 bases and the V segment lost 4 bases, leaving 4 bases of the junction unmatched. Germline V gene data show CDR1 as SGHTS and CDR2 as YDEGEE. The CDR3 DNA reads as TGTGCCAGCAGCAGGGACAGGGGGTATACTGAAGCTTTCTTT. Encoded protein: CASSRDRGYTEAFF.

The chain links TRBV5-1 to TRBJ2-2; 7 positions agree with TRBD1. This CDR3 has 17 residues. Germline V gene sequence: CDR1 SGHRS, CDR2 YFSETQ. V trimming: 4 bases; J trimming: 7 bases; junction bases outside the gene matches: 16. The CDR3: CASSPGPTGQLVGELFF. The CDR3 bases are TGCGCCAGCAGCCCCGGCCCGACAGGGCAACTGGTCGGGGAGCTGTTTTTT.

This clone was picked up one time. The chain is built from TRBV4-1 and TRBJ1-6; 10 nucleotides align to TRBD1. CDR3 size: 17 residues. V was clipped by 4 bases and J by 7 bases; unmatched bases: 10. Germline V lookup: CDR1 MGHRA, CDR2 YSYEKL. In nucleotides, the CDR3 is TGCGCCAGCAGCCTACGGGACAGGGGTATAATGAATTCACCCCTCCACTTT. The encoded protein is CASSLRDRGIMNSPLHF.

This rearrangement joins TRBV15 to TRBJ1-5, with 8 bases matching TRBD1. The CDR3 extends over 15 amino acids. Germline V gives CDR1 LNHNV, CDR2 YYDKDF (reference sequence). The trim removed 2 bases at V and 7 bases at J, leaving 7 bases unmatched. The CDR3 spells CATSRTYRGGQPQHF. CDR3 DNA: TGTGCCACCAGCAGAACCTACAGGGGGGGACAGCCCCAGCATTTT.

The CDR3 nucleotides read TGTGCCAGCAGTTTATCCCAAAATCAGCCCCAGCATTTT. Translated, it gives CASSLSQNQPQHF. The chain combines TRBV12-3 or TRBV12-4 with TRBJ1-5; D is unresolved. V was trimmed by 2 bases and J by 4 bases, leaving 6 bases between them. The CDR3 totals 13 residues.

The CDR3 sequence: CASSQILAGANTGELFF. The CDR3 DNA reads TGCGCCAGCAGCCAAATACTAGCGGGGGCGAACACCGGGGAGCTGTTTTTT. J is TRBJ2-2 and V is TRBV4-1; TRBD2 matches at 11 bases. There are 17 residues in the CDR3. Germline V gene sequence: CDR1 MGHRA, CDR2 YSYEKL. V lost 2 bases and J lost 0; bases outside the gene matches: 2.

This clone was counted between two and nine times. The chain is built from TRBV12-5 and TRBJ2-2, with D perhaps matching TRBD1 (5 bases). Trimming removed 6 bases from V and 0 bases from J, with 8 bases in between. Germline V gene data show CDR1 as LGHNT and CDR2 as FRNRAP. The CDR3 has 14 residues. Written as DNA, the CDR3 is TGTGCTAGTGGAACGACAGCGAACACCGGGGAGCTGTTTTTT. The encoded protein is CASGTTANTGELFF.

This clone was counted only a few times. The rearrangement links TRBV2 to TRBJ1-1, with D hard to call. Germline V lookup: CDR1 SNHLY, CDR2 FYNNEI. The CDR3 length is 13 residues. The V end lost 4 bases, the J end lost 0 bases, and 6 bases lay between the germline ends. CDR3 DNA sequence: TGTGCCAGCAGTGTCGGGGTGAACACTGAAGCTTTCTTT. Translated: CASSVGVNTEAFF.

This sequence joins TRBV3-1 (or the pseudogene TRBV3-2) and TRBJ1-3; 7 bases fit TRBD1. CDR1 and CDR2 (germline): LGHDT, YNNKEL (reference sequence). The V and J ends lost 4 bases and 8 bases, in that order; junction bases with no gene match: 11. CDR3 length: 15 residues. This chain's CDR3 is CASSPRQGGMYTIYF. CDR3 DNA: TGTGCCAGCAGCCCGCGACAGGGCGGGATGTACACCATATATTTT.